This TCR beta chain originates from a study of shared clonotypes between healthy human individuals. Study-wide results and caveats: When compared with the clonotypes that were shared by all four sorted-subset donors, the non-shared clonotypes turned out to have lower generation probabilities.

The CDR3 is 16 amino acids. The V and J ends lost 0 bases and 4 bases, in that order; junction bases with no gene match: 5. CDR1 and CDR2 (germline): ENHRY, SYGVKD. Cells designated naive CD8 were CD45RO-negative and were positively selected for CCR7, with terminally differentiated effector memory CD45RA+ cells excluded. Profiling relied on immunoSEQ multiplex PCR, and the TCRdb table lists in-frame clones only, not all of them. The sample shows roughly 2.1 million clones, more than 85% of them seen only once. On this clone: As yet, its antigen is unknown.

The TCR originated in a young man in good health. Some clones in this sample may be carry-over from other donors' samples. Sequencing used naive CD8+ T cells from PBMCs. This chain joins TRBV10-3 and TRBJ2-5; TRBD2 aligns across 10 bases. The CDR3 is CAISESTSGIGETQYF. CDR3 coding DNA: TGTGCCATCAGTGAGTCTACTAGCGGGATAGGAGAGACCCAGTACTTC.